The clone carrying this TCR beta chain turned up a few times. Its cognate antigen is unknown. These data belong to a study of T cells after yellow fever vaccination. Study findings and constraints: Within FACS-sorted repertoires, abundant clonotypes contaminating from the bulk population could be present. CD4 and CD8 compartments shared a small share of clonotypes, likely from convergent recombination. Primary-vaccination clones mostly resurfaced post-booster (under 98% CD4, just under 90% CD8).

Germline V gene data show CDR1 as ENHRY and CDR2 as SYGVKD. Unmatched junction bases numbered 12, after V lost 0 bases and J lost 8 bases. The CDR3 extends over 16 amino acids. Universal primer sites and UMIs were introduced during 5'RACE template-switching synthesis of TCR cDNA. Using its own MiXCR run on the 5' RACE reads, TCRdb lists one record per CDR3 protein. This sample yields 250,000 or so distinct CDR3 sequences, of which roughly 4% are seen a single time; approximately 18% belongs to the top ten. The receptor was derived from a man between 18 and 35 years old who received the YFV17D yellow fever vaccine. This chain uses TRBV10-3 with TRBJ1-1; 7 bases map to TRBD1. The sample consisted of PBMCs, taken 15 days after the yellow fever booster vaccination. CDR3 in amino acids: CAISESILRDSIEAFF. The CDR3, as DNA: TGTGCCATCAGTGAGTCAATCCTCCGGGACAGCATCGAAGCTTTCTTT.